This TCR beta chain was retrieved from a study of blood T cells in healthy people across ages. Donors each provided roughly 10 milliliters of peripheral blood. Worth noting for this clonotype: What it binds is unknown.

The authors ran a second PCR of roughly 7 to 11 cycles using a sample-barcoded 5' primer and a J-beta primer mix. Samples each returned at least 2.5 million CDR3-containing paired-end reads. TCRdb passed the 5' RACE reads through MiXCR, listing each CDR3 protein once. The profile shows about 900,000 distinct CDR3 sequences, approximately 59% of them singletons. Findings of the study overall: Both higher diversity and more naive CD4+ cells marked long-lived donors when set against aged donors.

The sequenced sample consisted of blood. The receptor was isolated from a man aged 25-40 years in good health.

DNA for the CDR3: TGTGCCAGCAGCCGACGCTGGGACGGCAGCTACGAGCAGTACTTC. Translated: CASSRRWDGSYEQYF. The J gene is TRBJ2-5, the V gene TRBV7-9; D may match TRBD1 or TRBD2 (5 bases each). The assigned J gene may be wrong: the sequence end matches TRBJ2-7 better. Germline-derived CDR1 and CDR2 are SEHNR and FQNEAQ (reference sequence). This CDR3 spans 15 amino acids.